The sequence of this TCR beta chain was determined in a study of T cell responses to AZD1222 COVID-19 vaccine. Study context: Some second doses came at about 4 weeks and others at about 12 weeks; these were pooled.

Trimming shortened V by 7 bases and J by 4 bases, and 18 bases separated the two germline ends. Germline assignment: CDR1 SEHNR and CDR2 FQNEAQ (reference sequence). This CDR3 spans 15 amino acids. Whole-study results and caveats: Unmutated regions of variants are reportedly targeted by nearly half of spike-specific TCRs. Spike-specific TCR breadth and depth rose after two AZD1222 doses. Among the donors, most were white British and more were female, and clonal diversity was possibly underestimated.

For this clone: What it recognizes is unknown.

Assay: immunoSEQ multiplex PCR; the TCRdb copy retains only in-frame clones and omits some. The table shows about 84,000 clones, with about 90% occurring only once. The starting material was peripheral blood, obtained on day 0 of AZD1222 vaccination. The source is an adult in good health. The V gene is TRBV7-9, the J gene TRBJ2-3, with TRBD2 as a possible D gene (5 bases). CDR3: CASIPERRSSDTQYF. CDR3 DNA sequence: TGTGCCAGCATCCCGGAAAGGAGGTCATCAGATACGCAGTATTTT.